This T cell receptor (beta chain) was obtained from a study of early T cells in non-severe SARS-CoV-2 infection. This clonotype turned up a few times. TCRdb ran MiXCR on the 5' RACE reads and lists one entry per CDR3 protein. The sample has some 76,000 distinct CDR3 sequences; about a sixth are singletons. The ends were cut back, 7 bases at V and 5 bases at J, with 16 bases in the middle. CDR1 is SGHVS, CDR2 FQNEAQ, per germline. This CDR3 has 14 amino acids. Sequencing was carried out using whole blood. The clonotype originates from an adult who was a healthcare worker with PCR-confirmed SARS-CoV-2 infection or an uninfected control (not recorded which). The chain is built from TRBV7-8 and TRBJ2-3; a possible D gene is TRBD2 (5 bases). CDR3 loop: CASIPGGARDTQYF. Written as DNA, the CDR3 is TGTGCCAGCATCCCCGGAGGTGCGCGAGATACGCAGTATTTT.